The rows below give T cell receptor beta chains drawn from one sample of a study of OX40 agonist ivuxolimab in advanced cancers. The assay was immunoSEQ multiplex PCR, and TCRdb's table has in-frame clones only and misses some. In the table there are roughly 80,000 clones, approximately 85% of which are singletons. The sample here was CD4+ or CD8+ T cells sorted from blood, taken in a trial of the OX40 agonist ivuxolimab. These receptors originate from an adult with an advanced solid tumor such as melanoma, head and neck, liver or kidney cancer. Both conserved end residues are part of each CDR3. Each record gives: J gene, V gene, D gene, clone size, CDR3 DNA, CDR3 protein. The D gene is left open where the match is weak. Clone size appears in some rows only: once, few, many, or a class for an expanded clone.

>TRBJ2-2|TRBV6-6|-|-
TGTGCCAGCAGCCCAGGACAGATAAACACCGGGGAGCTGTTTTTT
CASSPGQINTGELFF
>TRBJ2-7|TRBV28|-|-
TGTGCCAGCAGAGTCAGCTTGTCCTACGAGCAGTACTTC
CASRVSLSYEQYF
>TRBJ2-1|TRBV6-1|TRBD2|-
TGTGCCAGCAGTGAAGCGCAGACTAGCGGACGTCTTACAATGATAGTGCAGTTCTTC
CASSEAQTSGRLTMIVQFF
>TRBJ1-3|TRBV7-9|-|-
TGTGCCAGCATCACAGGATCTGGAAACACCATATATTTT
CASITGSGNTIYF
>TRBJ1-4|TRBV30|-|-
TGTGCCTGGAGTGGGGTGGGCCGCGGGTCCAATGAAAAACTGTTTTTT
CAWSGVGRGSNEKLFF
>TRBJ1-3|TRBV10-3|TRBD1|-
TGTGCCATCAGTGAGTCAGGCAGGGGGACTCCTGGAAACACCATATATTTT
CAISESGRGTPGNTIYF
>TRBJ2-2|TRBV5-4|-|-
TGTGCCAGCAGCCTGGGACGGAACACCGGGGAGCTGTTTTTT
CASSLGRNTGELFF
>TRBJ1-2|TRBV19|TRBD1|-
TGTGCCAGTAGTATGCCACAGGGGGCTCGTGGCTACACCTTC
CASSMPQGARGYTF
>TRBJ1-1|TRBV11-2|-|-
TGTGCCAGCAGTCCCGTGAACATGGACACTGAAGCTTTCTTT
CASSPVNMDTEAFF
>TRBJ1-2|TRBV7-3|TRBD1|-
TGTGCCAGCAGCCCGGGACAGGGGAACTATGGCTACACCTTC
CASSPGQGNYGYTF
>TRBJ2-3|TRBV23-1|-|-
TGCGCCAGCAGCTCTTTCGGCGGCCACACAGATACGCAGTATTTT
CASSSFGGHTDTQYF
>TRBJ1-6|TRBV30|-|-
TGTGCCTGGAGTTTAGTAGGGCCAGGGAGAGGGAAAATTAATTCACCCCTCCACTTT
CAWSLVGPGRGKINSPLHF
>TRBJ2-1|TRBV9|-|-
TGTGCCAGCAGCGTAGGTCAAGGGGAACTTGACAATGAGCAGTTCTTC
CASSVGQGELDNEQFF
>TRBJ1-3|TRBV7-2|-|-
TGTGCCAGCAGCTTTATGTCTGGAAACACCATATATTTT
CASSFMSGNTIYF
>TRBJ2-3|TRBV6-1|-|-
TGTGCCAGCAGTGTGGAGGGCGCAAGCACAGATACGCAGTATTTT
CASSVEGASTDTQYF
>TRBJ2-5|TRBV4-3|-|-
TGCGCCAGCAGCCAAGATCGACTATCCCTGCGAGAGACCCAGTACTTC
CASSQDRLSLRETQYF
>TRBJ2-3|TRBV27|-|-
TGTGCCAGCAGTTTCGAGGGCTCCCCACGAGATACGCAGTATTTT
CASSFEGSPRDTQYF
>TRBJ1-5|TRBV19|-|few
TGTGCCAGTAGGGGGCACAGGAATCAGCCCCAGCATTTT
CASRGHRNQPQHF
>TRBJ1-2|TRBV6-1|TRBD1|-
TGTGCCAGCACTGGGAATAACAGGGGCTTAAACGTCTACACCTTC
CASTGNNRGLNVYTF
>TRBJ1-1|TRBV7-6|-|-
TGTGCCAGCAGCTTATCGGGGAACACTGAAGCTTTCTTT
CASSLSGNTEAFF
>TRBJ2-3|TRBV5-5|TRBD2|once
TGTGCCAGCAGCTTGCTCCTAGCGGGGGATTTGACGCAGTATTTT
CASSLLLAGDLTQYF
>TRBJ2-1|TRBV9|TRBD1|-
TGTGCCAGCAGCCCCCCCCAGGGGGTGGAAGCCTACAATGAGCAGTTCTTC
CASSPPQGVEAYNEQFF
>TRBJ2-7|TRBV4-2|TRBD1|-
TGTGCCAGCAGCCAAGGGGACAGGCTTATCTCCTACGAGCAGTACTTC
CASSQGDRLISYEQYF
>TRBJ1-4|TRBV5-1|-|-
TGCGCCAGCAGCTTGGCGGGGCGGCCTAATGAAAAACTGTTTTTT
CASSLAGRPNEKLFF
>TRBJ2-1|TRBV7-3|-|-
TGTGCCAGCAGCTCGGGACAACCAAGCTCCTACAATGAGCAGTTCTTC
CASSSGQPSSYNEQFF
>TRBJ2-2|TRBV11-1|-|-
TGTGCCAGCAGCCCCCGTGGTGTGGGGAGCGCCGGGGAGCTGTTTTTT
CASSPRGVGSAGELFF
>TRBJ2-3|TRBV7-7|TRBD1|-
TGTGCCAGCAGTCCCGGACAGGGTCGAGATACGCAGTATTTT
CASSPGQGRDTQYF
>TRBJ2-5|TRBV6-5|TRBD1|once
TGTGCCAGCAGTAACAGGGGGCTAGGGGAGACCCAGTACTTC
CASSNRGLGETQYF
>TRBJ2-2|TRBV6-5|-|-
TGTGCCAGCCGCCTAGGGACCGGGGAGCTGTTTTTT
CASRLGTGELFF
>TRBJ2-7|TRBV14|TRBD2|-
TGTGCCAGGGGGAGGGACGAGCAGTACTTC
CARGRDEQYF
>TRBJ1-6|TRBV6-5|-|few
TGTGCCAGCAGTTTTGGAGTAGATTCACCCCTCCACTTT
CASSFGVDSPLHF
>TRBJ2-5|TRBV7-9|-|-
TGTGCCAGCGGAGGGGGGGTCCAAGAGACCCAGTACTTC
CASGGGVQETQYF